This T cell receptor (beta chain) appears in the sequencing data of a study of CD8 T cells in Susac syndrome. A single count supports this clonotype. TCR beta sequencing covered blood CD8+ and CD4+ T cells. Healthy donors served as age- and sex-matched controls. Both CD4+ and CD8+ T cells were negatively isolated, and TEMRA cells underwent FACS enrichment. Reverse transcription of about 0.5 to 1 ug RNA was carried out with random hexamers. The TCR beta CDR3 was amplified by immunoSEQ multiplex PCR across 54 Vbeta, 13 Jbeta. One entry per CDR3 protein results from TCRdb running MiXCR on the immunoSEQ multiplex PCR reads. The data hold approximately 190,000 distinct CDR3 sequences, with around 93% observed a single time. V shed 10 bases and J shed 9 bases, with 13 bases lying between them. The CDR3 runs 12 residues. CDR1 is LNHDA and CDR2 is SQIVND in the germline V gene (reference sequence).

This rearrangement joins TRBV19 to TRBJ1-6; D is possibly TRBD1 (6 bases). This receptor was obtained from a human donor in good health. Source material: CD4+ T cells from PBMCs. The CDR3 nucleotides are TGTGCCACAAATACAGGGATTTCACCCCTCCACTTT. Protein sequence: CATNTGISPLHF.